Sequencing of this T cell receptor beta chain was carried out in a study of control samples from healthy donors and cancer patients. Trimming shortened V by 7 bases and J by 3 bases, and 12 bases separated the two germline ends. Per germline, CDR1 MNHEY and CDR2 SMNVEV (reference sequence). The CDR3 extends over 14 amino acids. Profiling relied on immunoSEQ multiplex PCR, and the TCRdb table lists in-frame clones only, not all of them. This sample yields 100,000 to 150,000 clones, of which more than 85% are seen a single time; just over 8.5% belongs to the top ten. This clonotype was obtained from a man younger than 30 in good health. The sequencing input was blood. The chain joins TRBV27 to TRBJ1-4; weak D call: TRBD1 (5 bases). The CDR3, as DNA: TGTGCCAGCACTAATACAGGTCCTAATGAAAAACTGTTTTTT. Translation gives CASTNTGPNEKLFF.